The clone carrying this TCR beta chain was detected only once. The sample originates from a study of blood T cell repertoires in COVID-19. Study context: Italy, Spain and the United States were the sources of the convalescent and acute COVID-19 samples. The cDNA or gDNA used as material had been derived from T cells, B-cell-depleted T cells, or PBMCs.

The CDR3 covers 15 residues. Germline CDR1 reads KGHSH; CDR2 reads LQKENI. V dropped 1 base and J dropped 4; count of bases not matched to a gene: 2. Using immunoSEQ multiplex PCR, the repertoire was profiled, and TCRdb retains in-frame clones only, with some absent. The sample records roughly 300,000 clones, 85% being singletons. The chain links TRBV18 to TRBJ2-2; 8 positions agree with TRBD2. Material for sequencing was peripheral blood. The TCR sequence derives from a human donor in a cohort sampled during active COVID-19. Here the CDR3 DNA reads TGTGCCAGCTCACCACGGAGCGGGAGCACCGGGGAGCTGTTTTTT. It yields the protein CASSPRSGSTGELFF. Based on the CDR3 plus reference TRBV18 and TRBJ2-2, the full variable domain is NAGVMQNPRHLVRRRGQEARLRCSPMKGHSHVYWYRQLPEEGLKFMVYLQKENIIDESGMPKERFSAEFPKEGPSILRIQQVVRGDSAAYFCASSPRSGSTGELFFGEGSRLTVL.